The rows below give T cell receptor beta chains drawn from one sample of a study of blood T cell repertoires in COVID-19. The repertoire was sequenced with immunoSEQ multiplex PCR; TCRdb's copy has only in-frame clones and lacks some. The repertoire includes approximately 170,000 clones, about 80% of them detected once, and over 2.5% sits in the top ten. The specimen was peripheral blood. The receptors were gathered from a human donor with acute or convalescent COVID-19. The donor label of this sample is uncertain. Both conserved end residues are part of each CDR3. Each record gives: D gene, V gene, clone size, J gene, CDR3 DNA, CDR3 protein. D genes are given only for firm matches. Part of the rows lack a size; the others show once, few, many or a class for expanded clones.

-	TRBV20-1	-	TRBJ1-2	TGCAGTGCTAGTCATCCGGGACACCATAACTATGGCTACACCTTC	CSASHPGHHNYGYTF
-	TRBV30	-	TRBJ1-4	TGTGCCTGGAGTGGGGCAGGGGCAACTAATGAAAAACTGTTTTTT	CAWSGAGATNEKLFF
TRBD1	TRBV29-1	-	TRBJ1-1	TGCAGCGTTAGGACAGGAAACACTGAAGCTTTCTTT	CSVRTGNTEAFF
TRBD1	TRBV5-6	-	TRBJ1-5	TGTGCCAGCACCCAGGGGGGTTTACAGCCCCAGCATTTT	CASTQGGLQPQHF
TRBD2	TRBV5-1	few	TRBJ2-3	TGCGCCAGCAGAGGGACTAGCGGCACAGATACGCAGTATTTT	CASRGTSGTDTQYF
-	TRBV5-5	-	TRBJ1-3	TGTGCCAGCAGCTTTGTGTCCGCTGGAAACACCATATATTTT	CASSFVSAGNTIYF
-	TRBV19	-	TRBJ2-3	TGTGCCAGTAGTATTAGGAGGGGCGATACGCAGTATTTT	CASSIRRGDTQYF
TRBD1	TRBV19	-	TRBJ1-2	TGTGCCAGTAGTATCGCCCTCGACAGGGCCTATGGCTACACCTTC	CASSIALDRAYGYTF
-	TRBV7-2	-	TRBJ2-2	TGTGCCAGCAGCCTTGGCGGGATAACGGTCTCGGGGGAGCTGTTTTTT	CASSLGGITVSGELFF
TRBD1	TRBV25-1	-	TRBJ1-5	TGTGCCAGCAGCGCCGGGACAGGTACTCAGCCCCAGCATTTT	CASSAGTGTQPQHF
TRBD1	TRBV5-1	-	TRBJ2-7	TGCGCCAGCAGCTGGACAGGGTCCTACTACGAGCAGTACTTC	CASSWTGSYYEQYF
TRBD2	TRBV5-1	-	TRBJ2-6	TGCGCCAGCAGCACGGGGGGTCTCTCTGGGGCCAACGTCCTGACTTTC	CASSTGGLSGANVLTF
-	TRBV6-5	-	TRBJ1-2	TGTGCCAGCAGTTCAGGATCTCCTCGAGGCTACACCTTC	CASSSGSPRGYTF
-	TRBV7-2	-	TRBJ2-5	TGTGCCAGCAGCTCTAACGGGGGGCGGAACCAGGTGGGAGAGACCCAGTACTTC	CASSSNGGRNQVGETQYF
TRBD1	TRBV25-1	few	TRBJ1-1	TGTGCCAGCAGTGAACGAGGACAGGGTGGTGCTTTCTTT	CASSERGQGGAFF
TRBD2	TRBV19	few	TRBJ2-7	TGTGCCACCGGAACTAGCGTAACTTCCTACGAGCAGTACTTC	CATGTSVTSYEQYF
-	TRBV5-1	once	TRBJ1-1	TGCGCCAGCAAGTCTAGCATGAACACTGAAGCTTTCTTT	CASKSSMNTEAFF
-	TRBV28	-	TRBJ2-1	TGTGCCAGCAGTCAGGGGGGCTTTAGCAATGAGCAGTTCTTC	CASSQGGFSNEQFF
TRBD2	TRBV4-2	-	TRBJ2-3	TGTGCCAGCAGCCAAGATGTGGCGGGGGGGCTGGGGAGGACGCAGTATTTT	CASSQDVAGGLGRTQYF
TRBD2	TRBV27	-	TRBJ2-1	TGTGCCAGCAGTTTCCCCCGAGATCCGGGACTAGCTACGTGCGACAATGAGCAGTTCTTC	CASSFPRDPGLATCDNEQFF
TRBD1	TRBV19	-	TRBJ2-5	TGTGCCAGTAGTATGGGAACAGGGGGCCAAGAGACCCAGTACTTC	CASSMGTGGQETQYF
-	TRBV12-5	few	TRBJ1-5	TGTGCTAGTGCCGACAGTTATAGCAATCAGCCCCAGCATTTT	CASADSYSNQPQHF
TRBD1	TRBV7-3	-	TRBJ1-1	TGTGCCAGCAGCATCAGGGGGCTCACTGAAGCTTTCTTT	CASSIRGLTEAFF
-	TRBV27	-	TRBJ2-7	TGTGCCAGCAGTTTACCTGGGCCACAAACAAGCTCCTACGAGCAGTACTTC	CASSLPGPQTSSYEQYF
TRBD1	TRBV5-4	-	TRBJ2-1	TGTGCCAGCAGCTTGGCTGGGGGACAGGGGCCTAGAGAGCAGTTCTTC	CASSLAGGQGPREQFF
-	TRBV5-1	-	TRBJ2-1	TGCGCCAGCAGCACCGGACCGCGCGGAGGGCAGTTCTTC	CASSTGPRGGQFF
TRBD2	TRBV12-5	-	TRBJ2-3	TGTGCTAGTGGTCGGACTAGCGGGCGATCTAGCACAGATACGCAGTATTTT	CASGRTSGRSSTDTQYF
TRBD1	TRBV10-3	-	TRBJ1-2	TGTGCCATCAGTGAGGCCGACAGGGCTGGCTATGGCTACACCTTC	CAISEADRAGYGYTF
-	TRBV6-1	-	TRBJ1-3	TGTGCCAGCAGTGGGGGGAGGAATATTATTATGAACACCATATATTTT	CASSGGRNIIMNTIYF
-	TRBV5-1	-	TRBJ2-7	TGCGCCAGCAGCTTGTTCCAGGGGTCAAACTACGAGCAGTACTTC	CASSLFQGSNYEQYF
TRBD1	TRBV14	once	TRBJ2-7	TGTGCCAGCAGCCCAGGGACAGGTGCCTACGAGCAGTACTTC	CASSPGTGAYEQYF
TRBD2	TRBV4-2	-	TRBJ2-3	TGTGCCAGCAGCCAAGTTGAAGCGGGGACAGATACGCAGTATTTT	CASSQVEAGTDTQYF
-	TRBV12-1	-	TRBJ2-7	TGTGCCAGCAGCTTCACAGGGGGCTTTTACGAGCAGTACTTC	CASSFTGGFYEQYF
-	TRBV5-8	-	TRBJ2-3	TGTGCCAGCATCCGAAGACAGGCAGATACGCAGTATTTT	CASIRRQADTQYF
TRBD1	TRBV7-2	once	TRBJ1-5	TGTGCCAGCAGCATGGACAGGGGAAGCAATCAGCCCCAGCATTTT	CASSMDRGSNQPQHF
-	TRBV18	once	TRBJ2-7	TGTGCCAGCTCAAGCACCGGGACGGGGGACTACGAGCAGTACTTC	CASSSTGTGDYEQYF
TRBD1	TRBV7-8	-	TRBJ1-6	TGTGCCAGCAGATCGGCATATCGGACAGGGGGCAGCGATTCACCCCTCCACTTT	CASRSAYRTGGSDSPLHF